This TCR beta chain was recorded in a study of cytomegalovirus exposure and HLA in healthy donors. Overall study: The same platform as the roughly 700 first-cohort repertoires was used for the 110 or so validation repertoires, a later analysis reported.

The donors were part of the validation cohort, which consisted of some 120 subjects and was separate from the first cohort of around 620 subjects. Some clones are missing from TCRdb's copy, which holds only in-frame ones; the method was immunoSEQ multiplex PCR. The top ten hold under 7.5% of the sample, which has 150,000 to 200,000 clones, 84% seen once. CDR1 and CDR2 (germline): SNHLY, FYNNEI. This CDR3 is built from 15 residues. J was trimmed by 6 bases and V by 7 bases; bases with no gene match: 8. Study-wide results and caveats: The authors listed 150 or so TCR beta chains as cytomegalovirus-associated. According to a later analysis, TCR clusters from the first cohort tended to co-occur in the 120 or so validation repertoires.

With respect to this clone: Its matching antigen is unknown.

The sequence came from a man between 18 and 29 years old in good health and CMV-seropositive. The genes are TRBV2 and TRBJ2-1, with TRBD1 identical over 11 bases. Sequencing was performed on PBMCs. CDR3 protein: CASKRGQGAANEQFF. The CDR3 DNA sequence: TGTGCCAGCAAACGAGGACAGGGGGCCGCCAATGAGCAGTTCTTC. Variable domain in full (rest from reference TRBV2 and TRBJ2-1): EPEVTQTPSHQVTQMGQEVILRCVPISNHLYFYWYRQILGQKVEFLVSFYNNEISEKSEIFDDQFSVERPDGSNFTLKIRSTKLEDSAMYFCASKRGQGAANEQFFGPGTRLTVL.